What follows are 30 T cell receptor beta chains derived from one specimen sequenced in a study of T cells in localized non-small cell lung cancer (dated by TCRdb to 2019 to 2021). The protocol used for the library was the immunoSEQ multiplex PCR assay. The immuneACCESS repertoire file appears here via TCRdb, limited to in-frame rearrangements. These files lack a portion of the clones; in checked studies, under half of the deficit traces to unresolved V genes, and the cause of the others is not known. This sample is represented by roughly 30,000 clones; 88% of them were singletons. The ten largest clones add up to 4.2% of the sample. The material sequenced was peripheral blood, taken before any cancer treatment. These receptors were taken from a woman aged 40-70 years with stage I lung adenocarcinoma.

The chain carries TRBV9 and TRBJ1-1; D is possibly TRBD1 (6 bases). This CDR3 region has 13 residues. Trimming cost V 4 bases and J 3 bases, with 10 bases left between them. Germline V gene sequence: CDR1 SGDLS, CDR2 YYNGEE. The CDR3 reads CASSSDSYTEAFF. The CDR3, as DNA: TGTGCCAGCAGCTCGGACAGCTACACTGAAGCTTTCTTT.

This clone turned up a few times. The rearrangement joins TRBV6-5 to TRBJ2-4; no reliable D call. The CDR3 contains 15 residues. V lost 6 bases, J lost 8 bases, and 20 bases lay in between. Germline V CDR1 and CDR2: MNHEY, SVGAGI. The CDR3 DNA follows: TGTGCCAGCAGGCCTATAACCACAGCAGTGGACATTCAGTACTTC. Translated: CASRPITTAVDIQYF.

This chain connects TRBV27 to TRBJ1-2; possible D gene TRBD1, 6 bases. Germline V gene sequence: CDR1 MNHEY, CDR2 SMNVEV (reference sequence). With 7 bases removed from V and 4 bases from J, the gap between germline ends came to 16 bases. The CDR3 sequence is 14 residues long. The CDR3 DNA reads as TGTGCCAGCACCTCTGGGGGGGCGGGCTATGGCTACACCTTC. It encodes CASTSGGAGYGYTF.

Concerning this clone: Sequence at one end of the junction differs from germline and may be a read error. The rearrangement uses TRBV7-7 and TRBJ2-1; 8 bases line up with TRBD2. There are 15 residues in the CDR3. Germline V gene lookup returns CDR1 SSHAT and CDR2 FNYEAQ (reference sequence). As DNA, the CDR3 is TGTGCTAGCAGCTTGGTAGCGGGGTCCTACAATGAGCAGTTCTTC. It codes for CASSLVAGSYNEQFF.

This clone occurred a few times. The rearrangement joins TRBV7-8 to TRBJ2-3, with TRBD2 matching over 8 bases. J gave up 0 bases and V 1 base, and 18 bases lay outside the gene matches. The CDR3 loop spans 21 amino acids. CDR1 is SGHVS and CDR2 is FQNEAQ in the germline V gene. The CDR3 is CASSLEVGGGYRQASTDTQYF. The CDR3 DNA is TGTGCCAGCAGCTTAGAGGTCGGGGGGGGCTACAGACAAGCTAGCACAGATACGCAGTATTTT.

The rearrangement joins TRBV6-1 to TRBJ2-5; tentative D call: TRBD2 (6 bases). Germline CDR1 reads MNHNS; CDR2 reads SASEGT. The length of the CDR3 is 15 residues. Trimming left V 5 bases short and J 9 bases short, with 22 bases between. The DNA of the CDR3 is TGTGCCAGCAGTAACACCAATAAGGACTACTTGGCCCAGTACTTC. Its translation: CASSNTNKDYLAQYF.

The chain links TRBV7-6 to TRBJ2-7; possibly TRBD1 or TRBD2 for D (5 bases each). The CDR3 consists of 14 residues. Trimming left V 5 bases short and J 5 bases short, with 16 bases between. Per germline, CDR1 SGHVS and CDR2 FNYEAQ. For the CDR3, the DNA is TGTGCCAGCAGCCTCCTCTGGGGGAGCAACGAGCAGTACTTC. This sequence encodes CASSLLWGSNEQYF.

The V gene is TRBV29-1, the J gene TRBJ1-1; possible D gene TRBD1, 5 bases. V was trimmed by 3 bases and J by 1 base, leaving 12 bases between them. CDR1 is SQVTM and CDR2 is ANQGSEA in the germline V gene. The CDR3 sequence is 14 residues long. The CDR3 nucleotides read TGCAGCGTTGAGGGTGGGACTCGGAACACTGAAGCTTTCTTT. This translates into CSVEGGTRNTEAFF.

The rearrangement joins TRBV9 to TRBJ1-2, with 9 bases matching TRBD1. The length of the CDR3 is 12 residues. From germline, CDR1 is SGDLS and CDR2 YYNGEE. V was pared by 7 bases and J by 6 bases, with 4 bases of the junction left unmatched. The CDR3 sequence is CASGQGRDGYTF. For the CDR3, the DNA is TGTGCCAGCGGACAGGGGCGAGATGGCTACACCTTC. Full variable domain (missing parts from reference TRBV9 and TRBJ1-2): DSGVTQTPKHLITATGQRVTLRCSPRSGDLSVYWYQQSLDQGLQFLIQYYNGEERAKGNILERFSAQQFPDLHSELNLSSLELGDSALYFCASGQGRDGYTFGSGTRLTVV.

J is TRBJ2-4 and V is TRBV13; the D gene is possibly TRBD2 (6 bases). The CDR3 sequence is 15 residues long. The germline gives CDR1 PRHDT, CDR2 FYEKMQ (reference sequence). Trimming shortened V by 1 base and J by 0 bases, and 7 bases separated the two germline ends. The CDR3 nucleotides are TGTGCCAGCAGCTTAGAGGAGGGAGCCAAAAACATTCAGTACTTC. Translation: CASSLEEGAKNIQYF.

The rearrangement joins TRBV5-1 to TRBJ1-4; D gene unclear. CDR3 length: 14 residues. Germline CDR1 is SGHRS and CDR2 is YFSETQ. Deletions cut 2 bases from V and 5 bases from J, with 10 bases between. CDR3 amino acids: CASSFTLDNEKLFF. CDR3 in DNA: TGCGCCAGCAGCTTCACCCTCGACAATGAAAAACTGTTTTTT.

The rearrangement links TRBV7-6 to TRBJ1-5; D uncertain. CDR1 is SGHVS and CDR2 is FNYEAQ in the germline V gene. Trimming stripped 4 bases from V and 6 bases from J, with 16 bases between. The CDR3 is 15 residues long. The CDR3 sequence: CASSSTSGKSQPQHF. CDR3 bases: TGTGCCAGCAGCTCAACCTCGGGGAAGAGTCAGCCCCAGCATTTT.

The gene calls are TRBV19 and TRBJ2-7; the D call may be TRBD1 or TRBD2 (6 bases each). The CDR3 has 14 residues. CDR1 is LNHDA, CDR2 SQIVND, per germline (reference sequence). V lost 2 bases and J lost 4, with 12 bases in between. CDR3 sequence (DNA): TGTGCCAGTAGTATAAGAGGAGGGGGTTACGAGCAGTACTTC. As protein: CASSIRGGGYEQYF.

This clone was detected only once. The V and J genes are TRBV25-1 and TRBJ1-1; D perhaps matches TRBD1 (6 bases). Germline CDR1 MGHDK, CDR2 SYGVNS. The CDR3 is made up of 15 amino acids. V dropped 3 bases and J dropped 2 bases, with 13 bases sitting between them. The CDR3 region is CASSEFSDRNTEAFF. CDR3 bases: TGTGCCAGCAGTGAGTTCTCGGACAGAAACACTGAAGCTTTCTTT.

The genes are TRBV7-2 and TRBJ1-1; TRBD1 matches 7 bases. The CDR3 runs 15 residues. The V and J ends lost 1 base and 0 bases, in that order; junction bases with no gene match: 2. Germline CDR1 and CDR2: SGHTA and FQGNSA. The CDR3 DNA reads as TGTGCCAGCAGCTTAGAGGGACAGTTGAACACTGAAGCTTTCTTT. Amino acid sequence: CASSLEGQLNTEAFF.

This chain links TRBV27 with TRBJ2-7, with 9 nucleotides matching TRBD1. The CDR3 contains 16 residues. The germline V gene has CDR1 MNHEY and CDR2 SMNVEV (reference sequence). The junction had 10 bases not matched to a gene; V was cut back by 3 bases and J by 4 bases. DNA of the CDR3: TGTGCCAGCAGTTTCCTACAACCGGGACAGGGATACGAGCAGTACTTC. Protein sequence: CASSFLQPGQGYEQYF.

The V gene is TRBV4-1, the J gene TRBJ2-2, with D possibly matching TRBD1 (7 bases). This CDR3 is 16 amino acids long. V lost 6 bases and J lost 2, with 16 bases in between. Germline V gene lookup returns CDR1 MGHRA and CDR2 YSYEKL. CDR3 sequence reads: CASRVAGQKNTGELFF. For the CDR3, the DNA is TGCGCCAGCAGGGTTGCGGGACAGAAAAACACCGGGGAGCTGTTTTTT.

V is TRBV7-2 and J is TRBJ2-7, with 8 bases that match TRBD2. Germline V lookup: CDR1 SGHTA, CDR2 FQGNSA. V dropped 6 bases and J dropped 0; count of bases not matched to a gene: 7. This CDR3 is built from 15 residues. DNA for the CDR3: TGTGCCAGCAGTGAACGGGGGGGGAGCTCCTACGAGCAGTACTTC. Translated, it gives CASSERGGSSYEQYF.

This sequence joins TRBV5-5 and TRBJ2-3, with D perhaps matching TRBD2 (7 bases). This CDR3 is built from 15 residues. CDR1 SGHKS and CDR2 YYEKEE come from the germline V gene (reference sequence). V gave up 7 bases and J gave up 6 bases, with 21 bases separating them. CDR3 protein: CASSAGATGVDTQYF. CDR3 bases: TGTGCCAGCTCCGCGGGGGCAACCGGGGTTGATACGCAGTATTTT.

V gene TRBV4-3 combines with J gene TRBJ1-4; maybe TRBD1 (5 bases). Germline V lookup: CDR1 LGHNA, CDR2 YSLEER. This CDR3 comprises 17 residues. Trimming pared 3 bases from V and 3 bases from J, leaving 17 bases between. Here the CDR3 reads CASSQEGPEGANEKLFF. The CDR3 DNA is TGCGCCAGCAGCCAGGAGGGACCGGAGGGAGCTAATGAAAAACTGTTTTTT.

This chain links TRBV6-5 with TRBJ2-3; D might be TRBD1 or TRBD2, each matching 5 bases. The V end lost 0 bases, the J end lost 4 bases, and 11 bases lay between the germline ends. The length of the CDR3 is 15 residues. Germline loops: CDR1 MNHEY, CDR2 SVGAGI. Here the CDR3 reads CASSYSWGRPDTQYF. DNA for the CDR3: TGTGCCAGCAGTTACTCGTGGGGGAGACCAGATACGCAGTATTTT.

This clone was seen only a few times. The V call is TRBV5-1, the J call TRBJ1-3; D call uncertain. This CDR3 contains 14 residues. Germline V gene data show CDR1 as SGHRS and CDR2 as YFSETQ. V lost 5 bases and J 4 bases, leaving 13 bases between the germline ends. The chain's CDR3 is CASSYSIGGNTIYF. CDR3 nucleotides: TGCGCCAGCAGTTATTCAATAGGGGGAAACACCATATATTTT.

The CDR3 loop is CASSAAGTGYGANVLTF. Written as DNA, the CDR3 is TGTGCCAGCAGTGCAGCAGGGACAGGGTACGGGGCCAACGTCCTGACTTTC. This chain joins TRBV6-4 and TRBJ2-6; 9 bases fit TRBD1. The length of the CDR3 is 17 residues. The trim removed 4 bases at V and 4 bases at J, leaving 8 bases unmatched. Germline loops: CDR1 MRHNA, CDR2 SNTAGT.

The chain carries TRBV18 and TRBJ2-1, with D possibly TRBD2 on 6 matching bases. Germline V gives CDR1 KGHSH, CDR2 LQKENI. This CDR3 is built from 14 residues. Trimming stripped 4 bases from V and 5 bases from J, with 12 bases between. CDR3 bases: TGTGCCAGCTCACGCGGGGTTGGACACAATGAGCAGTTCTTC. Its translation: CASSRGVGHNEQFF.

Notes on this clone: Germline and junction disagree at one end, which may indicate a read error. V usage is TRBV19 and J usage is TRBJ2-3; D is possibly TRBD2 (6 bases). This CDR3 contains 16 residues. Germline CDR1 LNHDA, CDR2 SQIVND (reference sequence). CDR3 nucleotides: TGTGCCAGTAGTTCTACCGGGGGACCCAGCACATATACGCAGTATTTT. Translated: CASSSTGGPSTYTQYF.

This sequence joins TRBV5-4 and TRBJ1-6; TRBD1 might be the D (6 bases). Trimming took 4 bases from V and 7 from J, leaving 18 bases between them. This CDR3 has 16 residues. The germline V gene encodes CDR1 SGHNT and CDR2 YYREEE (reference sequence). CDR3 sequence (DNA): TGTGCCAGCAGCCCCGGGGGGCCCGGGAGGAATTCACCCCTCCACTTT. Its translation is CASSPGGPGRNSPLHF.

The chain couples TRBV4-2 to TRBJ2-5; D ambiguous. Germline CDR1 reads LGHNA; CDR2 reads YNFKEQ. CDR3 length: 13 amino acids. V lost 0 bases and J 2 bases, leaving 4 bases between the germline ends. CDR3 bases: TGTGCCAGCAGCCAAGACCGACAAGAGACCCAGTACTTC. Its protein product is CASSQDRQETQYF.

The CDR3 here is CASSQGPGTFYEQYF. The CDR3 nucleotides read TGTGCCAGCAGCCAAGGGCCAGGGACCTTCTACGAGCAGTACTTC. The chain employs TRBV14 and TRBJ2-7; D might be TRBD1 or TRBD2, each matching 5 bases. Germline V gives CDR1 SGHDN, CDR2 FVKESK. The CDR3 loop spans 15 amino acids. The V end was cut by 1 base, the J end by 3 bases, with 13 bases between.

The V and J genes are TRBV28 and TRBJ2-4; perhaps TRBD1 as D (6 bases). Germline-derived CDR1 and CDR2 are MDHEN and SYDVKM. V lost 6 bases and J lost 1, with 13 bases in between. The CDR3 has 15 residues. CDR3: CASRPTGIAKNIQYF. CDR3 sequence (DNA): TGTGCCAGCAGGCCCACAGGGATTGCCAAAAACATTCAGTACTTC.

Worth noting for this clone: The junction departs from the called germline gene at one end, perhaps through a read error. The chain recombines TRBV11-2 with TRBJ1-2; 7 nucleotides agree with TRBD1. Germline assignment: CDR1 SGHAT and CDR2 FQNNGV. The CDR3 loop spans 14 amino acids. Here the CDR3 reads CASSLARDRRDPLF. The CDR3 DNA follows: TGTGCCAGCAGCTTAGCCAGGGACAGAAGGGATCCCCTTTTC.